Listed here are 21 T cell receptor beta chains from one sample, sequenced in a study of beta chain features in type 1 diabetes. As every portion of the isolated RNA was reverse transcribed, the sequencing read expressed TCRB transcripts. TCRdb keeps only in-frame clones here, not all; method: immunoSEQ multiplex PCR. Of hundreds of thousands of clones listed, roughly a sixth are singletons. Sequenced material: naive CD4+ T cells from blood. The receptors were sampled from a man aged 18-30 years in good health.

This clone was observed a handful of times. V is TRBV28 and J is TRBJ2-3; 7 positions match TRBD2. V shed 5 bases and J 0 bases; nucleotides not matched to a gene: 8. The CDR3 has 16 amino acids. Per the germline V gene, CDR1 is MDHEN and CDR2 is SYDVKM. CDR3 nucleotides: TGTGCCAGCAGTCCCCTAGCGGCTACTAGCACAGATACGCAGTATTTT. Amino acids: CASSPLAATSTDTQYF.

The genes are TRBV7-8 and TRBJ1-2; TRBD1 is a possible D gene (5 bases). V was shortened by 1 base and J by 5 bases, with 14 bases between the two germline ends. Germline-derived CDR1 and CDR2 are SGHVS and FQNEAQ. The CDR3 spans 15 residues. As DNA, the CDR3 is TGTGCCAGCAGCTTAGTGCGGACAATTATTTATGGCTACACCTTC. Translating gives CASSLVRTIIYGYTF.

This clone was observed a few times. The chain employs TRBV11-3 and TRBJ1-5; the D gene is possibly TRBD1 (6 bases). Germline lookup yields CDR1 SGHNT and CDR2 YENEEA. This CDR3 is 16 amino acids long. V lost 5 bases and J 2 bases, leaving 16 bases between the germline ends. In nucleotides, the CDR3 is TGTGCCAGCAGCCCGGTGGTCGGGGGCTGCAATCAGCCCCAGCATTTT. It codes for CASSPVVGGCNQPQHF.

The chain has TRBV4-3 and TRBJ1-4, with no clear D. The CDR3 sequence is 15 residues long. Looked up from germline, CDR1 is LGHNA and CDR2 is YSLEER. Trimming took off 5 bases at V and 5 bases at J, with 15 bases between the two ends. The CDR3 reads CASSETGSENEKLFF. The CDR3 nucleotides read TGCGCCAGCAGCGAAACGGGGAGTGAAAATGAAAAACTGTTTTTT.

As for this clone: The sample has other DNA sequences that encode this CDR3 too. The gene calls are TRBV2 and TRBJ2-2, with D tentatively TRBD1 (6 bases). V was shortened by 4 bases and J by 0 bases, with 9 bases between the two germline ends. The CDR3 totals 15 residues. Germline lookup yields CDR1 SNHLY and CDR2 FYNNEI. CDR3 region: CASSGGQANTGELFF. The CDR3 coding sequence is TGTGCCAGCAGTGGGGGGCAGGCGAACACCGGGGAGCTGTTTTTT.

This chain connects TRBV6-6 to TRBJ2-2; 8 bases are a match to TRBD1. Germline CDR1 MNHNY, CDR2 SVGAGI (reference sequence). CDR3 length: 14 amino acids. V lost 7 bases and J lost 4; bases outside the gene matches: 5. The CDR3, as DNA: TGTGCCAGCACCCTTCAGGGGGCCACCGGGGAGCTGTTTTTT. This gives the protein CASTLQGATGELFF.

The rearrangement links TRBV29-1 to TRBJ1-5; D is unresolved. The germline V gene encodes CDR1 SQVTM and CDR2 ANQGSEA. This CDR3 region has 13 residues. The V gene lost 6 bases and the J gene lost 4 bases, with 13 bases spanning the gap. The CDR3, as DNA: TGCAGCGTGGCCCGGGATATAAATCAGCCCCAGCATTTT. It is translated as CSVARDINQPQHF.

This clone was found a few times. The chain combines TRBV7-2 with TRBJ2-7; 8 nucleotides align to TRBD2. The trim removed 1 base at V and 6 bases at J, leaving 8 bases unmatched. Looked up from germline, CDR1 is SGHTA and CDR2 is FQGNSA. The CDR3 covers 15 residues. As DNA, the CDR3 is TGTGCCAGCAGCTTAGGTTCAGCGGGGGCCAGCGAGCAGTACTTC. It yields the protein CASSLGSAGASEQYF.

V is TRBV11-2 and J is TRBJ1-5; 8 nucleotides match TRBD1. After removal of 5 bases from V and 7 bases from J, the junction contained 4 bases not matched to a gene. CDR3 length equals 13 residues. Germline CDR1 reads SGHAT; CDR2 reads FQNNGV. The CDR3: CASSPDRGQPQHF. DNA of the CDR3: TGTGCCAGCAGCCCTGACAGGGGACAGCCCCAGCATTTT.

V usage is TRBV6-5 and J usage is TRBJ2-5; the D gene is possibly TRBD2 (5 bases). The germline V gene encodes CDR1 MNHEY and CDR2 SVGAGI. The CDR3 extends over 12 amino acids. Deletions cut 5 bases from V and 5 bases from J, with 9 bases between. CDR3 loop: CASSNSGETQYF. Written as DNA, the CDR3 is TGTGCCAGCAGTAATTCGGGGGAGACCCAGTACTTC.

In this sample, this clone turned up a few times. This chain links TRBV19 with TRBJ2-5; no clear D gene. The CDR3 length is 15 residues. Germline V lookup: CDR1 LNHDA, CDR2 SQIVND (reference sequence). V lost 0 bases, J lost 2 bases, and 10 bases lay in between. DNA for the CDR3: TGTGCCAGTAGTATAGACAGCACCGGTCAAGAGACCCAGTACTTC. Its translation is CASSIDSTGQETQYF. Based on the CDR3 plus reference TRBV19 and TRBJ2-5, the full variable domain is DGGITQSPKYLFRKEGQNVTLSCEQNLNHDAMYWYRQDPGQGLRLIYYSQIVNDFQKGDIAEGYSVSREKKESFPLTVTSAQKNPTAFYLCASSIDSTGQETQYFGPGTRLLVL.

The chain has TRBV9 and TRBJ2-7; D is possibly TRBD2 (7 bases). CDR3 length: 17 amino acids. V lost 0 bases and J 0 bases, leaving 16 bases between the germline ends. CDR1 and CDR2 (germline): SGDLS, YYNGEE. In DNA form, the CDR3 reads TGTGCCAGCAGCGTAGGTCCCCCGGGGGGCAGCTCCTACGAGCAGTACTTC. Translated: CASSVGPPGGSSYEQYF.

The genes are TRBV28 and TRBJ1-1; D not certain. Germline CDR1 and CDR2: MDHEN and SYDVKM. Trimming took off 0 bases at V and 1 base at J, with 9 bases between the two ends. The CDR3 consists of 15 residues. The CDR3, as DNA: TGTGCCAGCAGTTTATGGGGCCCTCAGAACACTGAAGCTTTCTTT. It translates to CASSLWGPQNTEAFF.

The V gene is TRBV6-5, the J gene TRBJ1-6; 9 positions match TRBD1. The CDR3 consists of 16 residues. Germline-derived CDR1 and CDR2 are MNHEY and SVGAGI. Trimming took 4 bases from V and 7 from J; bases not matched to a gene: 8. The CDR3 DNA is TGTGCCAGCAGTTCTCCGATGACAGGGGGGAATTCACCCCTCCACTTT. Amino acids: CASSSPMTGGNSPLHF.

This clone was seen more than once but under ten times. The CDR3 nucleotides read TGCGCCAGCAGCTTTGGCGTGGGGGCCAGCTATGGCTACACCTTC. Protein sequence: CASSFGVGASYGYTF. This sequence joins TRBV5-1 and TRBJ1-2, with D perhaps TRBD1 (6 bases). The V end lost 2 bases, the J end lost 4 bases, and 15 bases lay between the germline ends. Germline V gene data show CDR1 as SGHRS and CDR2 as YFSETQ. The CDR3 is made up of 15 amino acids.

V gene TRBV9 combines with J gene TRBJ2-3; TRBD1 might be the D (5 bases). CDR3 length equals 14 residues. Per the germline V gene, CDR1 is SGDLS and CDR2 is YYNGEE. Trimming stripped 8 bases from V and 4 bases from J, with 17 bases between. As DNA, the CDR3 is TGTGCCAGTTGCGTCAGGGCTTCGGCAGATACGCAGTATTTT. It codes for CASCVRASADTQYF.

The V call is TRBV19, the J call TRBJ2-2; TRBD1 agrees at 7 bases. V lost 4 bases and J lost 0; bases outside the gene matches: 2. The CDR3 has 15 residues. Germline V gene lookup returns CDR1 LNHDA and CDR2 SQIVND (reference sequence). CDR3 DNA: TGTGCCAGTAGTACCGGACAGGCGAACACCGGGGAGCTGTTTTTT. Translating it yields CASSTGQANTGELFF.

In this sample, this clone turned up a few times. The rearrangement links TRBV9 to TRBJ1-2; the match to TRBD1 covers 8 bases. Unmatched junction bases numbered 4, after V lost 4 bases and J lost 5 bases. The germline CDR1 and CDR2 sequences are SGDLS and YYNGEE. The CDR3 extends over 13 amino acids. The DNA for the CDR3 is TGTGCCAGCAGCCCCGGGACAGGATATGGCTACACCTTC. This encodes CASSPGTGYGYTF.

As to this clone: The sample holds other DNA sequences that translate to the same CDR3. The chain combines TRBV4-1 with TRBJ1-1, with 9 bases fitting TRBD1. The trim removed 3 bases at V and 1 base at J, leaving 0 bases unmatched. CDR3 size: 14 residues. CDR1 is MGHRA and CDR2 is YSYEKL in the germline V gene. The CDR3: CASSQGQGNTEAFF. DNA of the CDR3: TGCGCCAGCAGCCAGGGACAGGGGAACACTGAAGCTTTCTTT.

The chain has TRBV15 and TRBJ2-2; 9 bases fit TRBD2. The CDR3 runs 15 residues. Germline V lookup: CDR1 LNHNV, CDR2 YYDKDF (reference sequence). Trimming at V came to 5 bases and at J to 6 bases, leaving 7 bases not matched to a gene. The CDR3 nucleotides are TGTGCCACCAGCGGTCGACTAGCGGCGGCCGGGGAGCTGTTTTTT. It is translated as CATSGRLAAAGELFF.

The gene calls are TRBV7-3 and TRBJ2-1, with unresolved D. Germline lookup yields CDR1 SGHTA and CDR2 FQGTGA. The CDR3 runs 12 residues. V lost 2 bases, J lost 10 bases, and 9 bases lay in between. The CDR3 nucleotides are TGTGCCAGCAGCTTAGGGCTTCACGAGCAGTTCTTC. Its protein is CASSLGLHEQFF.